This TCR beta chain was profiled in a study of memory CD4+ T cells and cytomegalovirus serostatus (dated by TCRdb to about 2019). With regard to the full study: The roughly 35 healthy Belgian adults in the cohort included 9 who were CMV seropositive and 24 who were CMV seronegative. The study sequenced CD4+ memory TCRbeta repertoires of a Belgian cohort with known cytomegalovirus serostatus to replicate a published TCR-based CMV serostatus classifier. Paper-wide results and their limitations: The original-framework classifier achieved a median bootstrapped AUC of about 0.95 with a 95% CI of 0.76-1.00 on the Belgian cohort. Among the 150 to 200 previously reported CMV-associated TCRbeta sequences, 60 to 85 showed up in the CD4+ memory repertoires, with each one found in between one and five individuals. For predicting CMV serostatus, the median bootstrapped AUC was 0.95 using the original framework and over 0.9 using a US-trained random forest. Only CD4+CD45RO+ memory cells were sequenced, in contrast to the original study, which included naive and memory CD4+ and CD8+ populations. The results were interpreted as suggesting that the CMV-associated TCR signature is largely present in the CD4+ memory repertoire.

V and J lose 9 bases and 2 bases, and a span of 17 bases separates them. For CDR1 and CDR2, the germline V gene (reference sequence) lists LNHDA and SQIVND. The CDR3, cysteine through phenylalanine, is 15 amino acids long. Here the CDR3 DNA is all that survives: 45 bases in frame from base 1. The Quick-DNA Microprep Kit was used to extract genomic DNA from the sorted cells. Amplification of TCRbeta DNA was done with the immunoSEQ hsTCRbeta kit, following the protocol from the manufacturer. An Illumina MiSeq instrument was used to sequence the TCRbeta libraries. Per the original workflow: After out-of-frame sequences were removed, 2.4 million or so distinct TCRbeta sequences remained, averaging around 67,000 per individual. Each individual was scored according to the count of roughly 170 previously reported CMV-associated TCRbeta sequences and the total productive distinct TCRbeta count. A beta-binomial model was reimplemented in Python, and random forests from scikit-learn, run with default parameters, were trained on data from the US cohort. On the Belgian cohort, classifier performance was reported as the median AUC, along with percentile confidence intervals, across 10,000 bootstrap iterations. TCRdb took over this immuneACCESS table, retaining in-frame rearrangements with V and J assigned. Such tables are incomplete; in checked studies, under half of the missing clones stem from an unresolved V gene, and the remainder is unexplained. That table supplies the V and J calls and clone size; D and trimming were determined from the DNA. The sample table records some 65,000 clones; around 80% of these occur just once. The top ten hold around 0.58% of the sample.

A FACSAria II was used to sort memory CD4+ T cells, defined as single viable CD3+CD4+CD8-CD45RO+ cells. To determine CMV serostatus, a Roche Elecsys assay was used that detects serum IgG against CMV pp150, pp28, p38 and p52. After thawing, total CD4+ T cells were enriched by positive selection with CD4 magnetic microbeads. The samples came from a separate study whose specific focus was interrogating the CD4+ T cell memory repertoire. Peripheral blood mononuclear cells were isolated and cryopreserved according to standard operating procedures, and serum was kept at -80 degrees C. The staining used CD3-PerCP (BW264/56), CD4-APC (RPA-T4), CD45RO-PE (UCHT1) and CD8-Pacific Orange (3B5) antibodies, and Sytox blue was used to exclude non-viable cells. As for this clone: Its antigen is currently not known. No much larger clonotype is one base removed from it; base qualities were not supplied.

Rearrangement joined TRBV19 to TRBJ1-3, with no reliable assignment of the D segment. This TCR was sampled from an adult in good health and CMV-seronegative. Some clones in this sample may be carry-over from other donors' samples. The specimen was memory CD4+ T cells from blood. The CDR3 here reads CASTFWGGAGNTIYF. In nucleotides, the sequence is TGTGCCAGCACATTTTGGGGAGGCGCTGGAAACACCATATATTTT.